This TCR beta chain was recorded in a study of blood T cell repertoires in COVID-19. The wider study: The United States, Italy and Spain were the sources of the acute and convalescent COVID-19 samples.

Per the authors' pipeline: Estimates of nucleated cell counts were drawn from the amplification of reference gene primers. Sequencing was performed with immunoSEQ multiplex PCR; in TCRdb, only in-frame clones are kept and a portion is missing. V and J calls and clone size follow that table, whereas D and trimming were derived from the DNA. The sample consists of tens of thousands of clones, 75% to 90% of them appearing once. The length of the CDR3 is 14 residues. The germline V and J ends were trimmed by 4 bases and 6 bases, with 13 bases remaining between them. Germline values: CDR1 LGHDT, CDR2 YNNKEL (reference sequence).

V and J are TRBV3-1 (or the pseudogene TRBV3-2) and TRBJ1-5; TRBD1 might be the D (5 bases). Specimen: peripheral blood. The receptor was derived from an elderly man with acute or convalescent COVID-19. CDR3 in amino acids: CASSPSGGSQPQHF. Written as DNA, the CDR3 is TGTGCCAGCAGCCCGTCGGGGGGAAGTCAGCCCCAGCATTTT.